These T cell receptor beta chains were read from a single sample in a study of T cells in Graves' hyperthyroidism and ophthalmopathy. Each CDR3 protein gets one entry after TCRdb re-called the multiplex PCR reads with MiXCR. The table includes some 570,000 distinct CDR3 sequences, roughly a sixth detected once. The sequencing sample was made of blood. The receptors stem from a young woman with Graves' ophthalmopathy. Each CDR3 is given with its conserved first and last residue. D genes are given only for firm matches. The size of a clone is reported for some rows only, either as once, few or many, or as a class for expanded clones.

CDR3nt	CDR3aa	d_gene	v_gene	j_gene	abundance
TGTGCCAGCAGTGAATTAATGTACTATGGCTACACCTTC	CASSELMYYGYTF	-	TRBV6-1	TRBJ1-2	few
TGTGCCAGTTCGAGGACCAGGGGGCTTCTGAACACTGAAGCTTTCTTT	CASSRTRGLLNTEAFF	TRBD1	TRBV2	TRBJ1-1	many
TGTGCCAGTACGGGCGGGGGGGCCGCCTACAATGAGCAGTTCTTC	CASTGGGAAYNEQFF	TRBD2	TRBV19	TRBJ2-1	-
TGCGCCAGCTCTGGACTAGCGTCCTCCTACGAGCAGTACTTC	CASSGLASSYEQYF	TRBD2	TRBV5-1	TRBJ2-7	-
TGTGCCTGGAGTGTATCCGGACAGGGAAACACTGAAGCTTTCTTT	CAWSVSGQGNTEAFF	TRBD1	TRBV30	TRBJ1-1	many
TGCAGCGTCTCCAGTGGGAACAGGGGGCTCCAAGAGACCCAGTACTTC	CSVSSGNRGLQETQYF	TRBD1	TRBV29-1	TRBJ2-5	few
TGTGCCAGCAGCCCAGGACAGGGTTACTCTGGAAACACCATATATTTT	CASSPGQGYSGNTIYF	TRBD1	TRBV7-2	TRBJ1-3	-
TGTGCCAGCAGTGAACCGGGGGAGACCAACTATGGCTACACCTTC	CASSEPGETNYGYTF	-	TRBV6-1	TRBJ1-2	many
TGTGCCAGCAGCCAAGTGGTCCCAAGCTCTGGAAACACCATATATTTT	CASSQVVPSSGNTIYF	-	TRBV14	TRBJ1-3	-
TGTGCCAGCACTTCCGAATCGGACATCCATGAAGCTTTCTTT	CASTSESDIHEAFF	-	TRBV6-1	TRBJ1-1	many
TGTGCCAGCAGCTCTCTACAGGAGCTCTATGGCTACACCTTC	CASSSLQELYGYTF	-	TRBV5-6	TRBJ1-2	-
TGTGCCAGCAGCGTATGGGGACAGGGCCAAGAGACCCAGTACTTC	CASSVWGQGQETQYF	TRBD1	TRBV5-6	TRBJ2-5	-
TGTGCCAGCAGCCCCGGGGCGAGAGATGAAGCTTTCTTT	CASSPGARDEAFF	-	TRBV7-9	TRBJ1-1	-
TGTGCCAGCAAAACGGACAGGACCTTCTCCTACGAGCAGTACTTC	CASKTDRTFSYEQYF	TRBD1	TRBV9	TRBJ2-7	-
TGCAGTGCTAGCCCGGGGGCGCCTCCAACCTTC	CSASPGAPPTF	-	TRBV20-1	TRBJ1-2	few
TGCAGCGTTGACGGGTCTAGCGGGGGGAATGCCTACGAGCAGTACTTC	CSVDGSSGGNAYEQYF	TRBD2	TRBV29-1	TRBJ2-7	few
TGCAGTGCAACCGTCCCAAGAGCGGGTCCCTCCTACAATGAGCAGTTCTTC	CSATVPRAGPSYNEQFF	-	TRBV20-1	TRBJ2-1	-
TGTGCCAGCCGGACTAGCGGGGGGAATGAGCAGTTCTTC	CASRTSGGNEQFF	TRBD2	TRBV12-3/TRBV12-4	TRBJ2-1	-
TGTGCCAGCAGTTTTGCCAGTTTTTCCTTCTCTGGAAACACCATATATTTT	CASSFASFSFSGNTIYF	-	TRBV28	TRBJ1-3	few
TGTGCCAGCAGCCCCTTCGGGGGAGGGACTGGGGCCAACGTCCTGACTTTC	CASSPFGGGTGANVLTF	TRBD2	TRBV7-3	TRBJ2-6	-
TGTGCCAGCCGTAGGACAGGCGTCTACGAGCAGTACTTC	CASRRTGVYEQYF	TRBD1	TRBV2	TRBJ2-7	-
TGCAGTGCTAGAGTCCTTGGACTAGGGGGCGGGGGAGATACGCAGTATTTT	CSARVLGLGGGGDTQYF	-	TRBV20-1	TRBJ2-3	-
TGTGCCAGCAGTCCCGGGACAGGAATCTACGAGCAGTACTTC	CASSPGTGIYEQYF	TRBD1	TRBV28	TRBJ2-7	many
TGTGCCAGCAGCCAAGATTGGGGACTAGCGGAGCAGTTCTTC	CASSQDWGLAEQFF	TRBD2	TRBV14	TRBJ2-1	-